This is a list of T cell receptor beta chains from one sample in a study of blood T cells in healthy people across ages. TCRdb called the 5' RACE reads again in MiXCR, with one record for every CDR3 protein. The sample holds more than 900,000 distinct CDR3 sequences, 25% seen once. These same records also appear under a second study, on T cells of mothers and their children.

What was sequenced was blood. Receptor source: a girl aged 2-9 years in good health. CDR3s include the opening cysteine and the closing phenylalanine or tryptophan. The D gene is left open where the match is weak. Not all rows give a size; the values are once, few, many and, for expanded clones, a class.

abundance: -
d_gene: TRBD1
j_gene: TRBJ1-1
len: 12
v_gene: TRBV3-1
CDR3nt: TGTGCCAGCAGCCTTCCGACAGGGGACGCTTTCTTT
CDR3aa: CASSLPTGDAFF

abundance: few
d_gene: -
j_gene: TRBJ2-5
len: 13
v_gene: TRBV4-3
CDR3nt: TGCGCCAGCAGCCAAGATTGGGGGCAGACCCAGTACTTC
CDR3aa: CASSQDWGQTQYF

abundance: -
d_gene: TRBD1
j_gene: TRBJ2-5
len: 15
v_gene: TRBV28
CDR3nt: TGTGCCAGCAGGCTCCTAGGGACAGGGCGGGAGACCCAGTACTTC
CDR3aa: CASRLLGTGRETQYF

abundance: -
d_gene: TRBD2
j_gene: TRBJ2-1
len: 16
v_gene: TRBV28
CDR3nt: TGTGCCAGCAGTGCGACTTCTAGCGGGAGAACGGGTGAGCAGTTCTTC
CDR3aa: CASSATSSGRTGEQFF

abundance: few
d_gene: -
j_gene: TRBJ2-5
len: 14
v_gene: TRBV7-9
CDR3nt: TGTGCCAGCAGCGGGGGCGGATGGGCTGAGACCCAGTACTTC
CDR3aa: CASSGGGWAETQYF

abundance: few
d_gene: -
j_gene: TRBJ1-2
len: 12
v_gene: TRBV7-9
CDR3nt: TGTGCCACCCACTCCTCAGGGCGAGGCTACACCTTC
CDR3aa: CATHSSGRGYTF

abundance: -
d_gene: TRBD2
j_gene: TRBJ2-1
len: 15
v_gene: TRBV24-1
CDR3nt: TGTGCCACCAGTGATCCACGGACTAGCAAGAATGAGCAGTTCTTC
CDR3aa: CATSDPRTSKNEQFF

abundance: few
d_gene: -
j_gene: TRBJ2-1
len: 13
v_gene: TRBV7-9
CDR3nt: TGTGCCAGCGGCGACAACTCCTACAATGAGCAGTTCTTC
CDR3aa: CASGDNSYNEQFF

abundance: -
d_gene: TRBD1
j_gene: TRBJ1-1
len: 15
v_gene: TRBV10-3
CDR3nt: TGTGCCATCAGTGAAGGGGACAGGGGGAACACTGAAGCTTTCTTT
CDR3aa: CAISEGDRGNTEAFF

abundance: -
d_gene: TRBD1
j_gene: TRBJ1-2
len: 13
v_gene: TRBV29-1
CDR3nt: TGCAGCGTTGTGAGTGGACAGGGGAATGGCTACACCTTC
CDR3aa: CSVVSGQGNGYTF

abundance: -
d_gene: TRBD2
j_gene: TRBJ2-1
len: 14
v_gene: TRBV9
CDR3nt: TGTGCCAGCAGCGTCCTAGCGGGTAACAATGAGCAGTTCTTC
CDR3aa: CASSVLAGNNEQFF

abundance: -
d_gene: -
j_gene: TRBJ2-7
len: 15
v_gene: TRBV20-1
CDR3nt: TGCAGTGCTAGAGATCGGGTATCCGGATCCTACGAGCAGTACTTC
CDR3aa: CSARDRVSGSYEQYF

abundance: few
d_gene: TRBD2
j_gene: TRBJ2-1
len: 17
v_gene: TRBV2
CDR3nt: TGTGCCAGCAGTGAGGGGGTAGCGGGAGCCCTCTACAATGAGCAGTTCTTC
CDR3aa: CASSEGVAGALYNEQFF

abundance: -
d_gene: -
j_gene: TRBJ1-2
len: 16
v_gene: TRBV5-6
CDR3nt: TGTGCCAGCAGCTTGCTCAGTGGACAAGTTAACTATGGCTACACCTTC
CDR3aa: CASSLLSGQVNYGYTF

abundance: once
d_gene: -
j_gene: TRBJ2-5
len: 20
v_gene: TRBV12-3/TRBV12-4
CDR3nt: -
CDR3aa: CASSFYICSARVGTGNEQYF

abundance: -
d_gene: -
j_gene: TRBJ2-3
len: 16
v_gene: TRBV7-9
CDR3nt: TGTGCCAGCAGCTCAACCCCTGACTATAGCACAGATACGCAGTATTTT
CDR3aa: CASSSTPDYSTDTQYF

abundance: -
d_gene: TRBD1
j_gene: TRBJ1-1
len: 15
v_gene: TRBV5-1
CDR3nt: TGCGCCAGCAGCTCCTGGACAGGACCGAACACTGAAGCTTTCTTT
CDR3aa: CASSSWTGPNTEAFF

abundance: -
d_gene: TRBD2
j_gene: TRBJ2-1
len: 14
v_gene: TRBV20-1
CDR3nt: TGCAGTGCCCCGGGGAGCGGGGGCTACAATGAGCAGTTCTTC
CDR3aa: CSAPGSGGYNEQFF

abundance: few
d_gene: TRBD2
j_gene: TRBJ2-3
len: 15
v_gene: TRBV7-9
CDR3nt: TGTGCCAGCAGCTCTAGCGGATTCCACACAGATACGCAGTATTTT
CDR3aa: CASSSSGFHTDTQYF

abundance: few
d_gene: -
j_gene: TRBJ1-4
len: 18
v_gene: TRBV12-3/TRBV12-4
CDR3nt: TGTGCCAGCAGTTTTCGCTATGGGGTAGATGCAACTAATGAAAAACTGTTTTTT
CDR3aa: CASSFRYGVDATNEKLFF

abundance: -
d_gene: -
j_gene: TRBJ2-7
len: 14
v_gene: TRBV12-3/TRBV12-4
CDR3nt: TGTGCCAGCAGTTCGTATCAGGGTCTCAACGAGCAGTACTTC
CDR3aa: CASSSYQGLNEQYF

abundance: few
d_gene: -
j_gene: TRBJ2-1
len: 15
v_gene: TRBV5-1
CDR3nt: TGCGCCAGCAGCTTGATCTCCACCTTGGGGAATGAGCAGTTCTTC
CDR3aa: CASSLISTLGNEQFF

abundance: few
d_gene: TRBD2
j_gene: TRBJ2-1
len: 15
v_gene: TRBV29-1
CDR3nt: TGCAGCGTTGAAGAGCAAGCGGGGGGGCCCAATGAGCAGTTCTTC
CDR3aa: CSVEEQAGGPNEQFF

abundance: -
d_gene: TRBD1
j_gene: TRBJ2-1
len: 17
v_gene: TRBV7-7
CDR3nt: TGTGCTAGCAGCTCTACCCTGGGACAGGGTTACGGCAATGAGCAGTTCTTC
CDR3aa: CASSSTLGQGYGNEQFF

abundance: -
d_gene: -
j_gene: TRBJ1-2
len: 16
v_gene: TRBV25-1
CDR3nt: TGTGCCAGCAGTGAATTAAGTAGGGACGGGGTCTATGGCTACACCTTC
CDR3aa: CASSELSRDGVYGYTF

abundance: -
d_gene: TRBD1
j_gene: TRBJ2-5
len: 15
v_gene: TRBV6-2/TRBV6-3
CDR3nt: TGTGCCAGCAGTCATCGACAGGGGGGATGGAATGAGCGGTTCTTC
CDR3aa: CASSHRQGGWNERFF

abundance: -
d_gene: -
j_gene: TRBJ2-1
len: 11
v_gene: TRBV29-1
CDR3nt: TGCAGCGTGGGGGGGGCCGAGGGGCAGTTCTTC
CDR3aa: CSVGGAEGQFF

abundance: few
d_gene: -
j_gene: TRBJ2-7
len: 13
v_gene: TRBV5-1
CDR3nt: TGCGCCAGCAGCATGGACTACAACTACGAGCAGTACTTC
CDR3aa: CASSMDYNYEQYF

abundance: few
d_gene: -
j_gene: TRBJ1-4
len: 16
v_gene: TRBV15
CDR3nt: TGTGCCACCAGCAGAGTATCTTTGGGAATTAGCGAAAAACTGTTTTTT
CDR3aa: CATSRVSLGISEKLFF

abundance: few
d_gene: TRBD1
j_gene: TRBJ2-7
len: 18
v_gene: TRBV28
CDR3nt: TGTGCCAGCAGTGACAGCTCGAAGACAGGGAAGTTTAGCTACGAGCAGTACTTC
CDR3aa: CASSDSSKTGKFSYEQYF

abundance: few
d_gene: -
j_gene: TRBJ2-2
len: 15
v_gene: TRBV4-1
CDR3nt: TGCGCCAGCAGCCAAGATACTCGCGGCCCCGGGGAGCTGTTTTTT
CDR3aa: CASSQDTRGPGELFF

abundance: few
d_gene: -
j_gene: TRBJ1-2
len: 13
v_gene: TRBV29-1
CDR3nt: TGCAGCGTAGGGCCCAGGTATGACTATGGCTACACCTTC
CDR3aa: CSVGPRYDYGYTF

abundance: few
d_gene: TRBD2
j_gene: TRBJ2-1
len: 15
v_gene: TRBV7-3
CDR3nt: TGTGCCAGCAGCTATCTAGCGGGAGCCGGTGGGGAGCAGTTCTTC
CDR3aa: CASSYLAGAGGEQFF

abundance: many
d_gene: -
j_gene: TRBJ1-5
len: 14
v_gene: TRBV27
CDR3nt: TGTGCCAGCAGTTTGGGGGGCCTCAATCAGCCCCAGCATTTT
CDR3aa: CASSLGGLNQPQHF

abundance: few
d_gene: -
j_gene: TRBJ2-1
len: 14
v_gene: TRBV6-2/TRBV6-3
CDR3nt: TGTGCCTCTAGTTGGGGACGCGGGGACAATGAGCAGTTCTTC
CDR3aa: CASSWGRGDNEQFF

abundance: -
d_gene: -
j_gene: TRBJ2-3
len: 13
v_gene: TRBV29-1
CDR3nt: TGCAGCGTTCTTGGACAGAGCACAGATACGCAGTATTTT
CDR3aa: CSVLGQSTDTQYF

abundance: few
d_gene: TRBD2
j_gene: TRBJ2-1
len: 17
v_gene: TRBV4-1
CDR3nt: TGCGCCAGCAGCCGACCGGGACTAGCGGGAGTCGACAATGAGCAGTTCTTC
CDR3aa: CASSRPGLAGVDNEQFF

abundance: -
d_gene: TRBD2
j_gene: TRBJ2-3
len: 16
v_gene: TRBV11-2
CDR3nt: TGTGCCAGCAGCTTAGGAGAGGGACTAGCTCCAGATACGCAGTATTTT
CDR3aa: CASSLGEGLAPDTQYF

abundance: -
d_gene: TRBD1
j_gene: TRBJ1-6
len: 16
v_gene: TRBV7-8
CDR3nt: TGTGCTAGCAGCGCAACAGGGGAATGGGACAATTCACCCCTCCACTTT
CDR3aa: CASSATGEWDNSPLHF

abundance: few
d_gene: -
j_gene: TRBJ2-7
len: 13
v_gene: TRBV29-1
CDR3nt: TGCAGCGTTGTAGCAAATCCAGGGAACGAGCAGTACTTC
CDR3aa: CSVVANPGNEQYF

abundance: once
d_gene: -
j_gene: TRBJ2-5
len: 13
v_gene: TRBV4-1
CDR3nt: TGCGCCAGCAGCCAGGAAGCTGTCGGGACCCAGTACTTC
CDR3aa: CASSQEAVGTQYF

abundance: -
d_gene: -
j_gene: TRBJ2-3
len: 14
v_gene: TRBV18
CDR3nt: TGTGCCAGCTTACTCACAGGGGACTCAGATACGCAGTATTTT
CDR3aa: CASLLTGDSDTQYF

abundance: -
d_gene: -
j_gene: TRBJ2-5
len: 18
v_gene: TRBV7-8
CDR3nt: TGTGCCAGCAGCTCCATGCGTTGGGGGGGGCCCAACCAAGAGACCCAGTACTTC
CDR3aa: CASSSMRWGGPNQETQYF

abundance: once
d_gene: -
j_gene: TRBJ2-5
len: 15
v_gene: TRBV5-1
CDR3nt: TGCGCCAGCAGCTTGGCCTATGAGATCGTGGAGACCCAGTACTTC
CDR3aa: CASSLAYEIVETQYF

abundance: -
d_gene: TRBD2
j_gene: TRBJ2-3
len: 15
v_gene: TRBV9
CDR3nt: TGTGCCAGCAGCGTCGGGACTACTTATACAGATACGCAGTATTTT
CDR3aa: CASSVGTTYTDTQYF

abundance: -
d_gene: -
j_gene: TRBJ2-4
len: 17
v_gene: TRBV28
CDR3nt: TGTGCCAGCAGTATCACGGGACTTAGTGTGGGGAAAAACATTCAGTACTTC
CDR3aa: CASSITGLSVGKNIQYF

abundance: -
d_gene: -
j_gene: TRBJ1-4
len: 15
v_gene: TRBV7-9
CDR3nt: TGTGCCAGCAGCCCCCCTGGGACGGAAAATGAAAAACTGTTTTTT
CDR3aa: CASSPPGTENEKLFF

abundance: -
d_gene: TRBD1
j_gene: TRBJ1-5
len: 16
v_gene: TRBV5-6
CDR3nt: TGTGCCAGCAGCAACCAGGACAGGGCGAGTTTTCAGCCCCAGCATTTT
CDR3aa: CASSNQDRASFQPQHF

abundance: -
d_gene: -
j_gene: TRBJ1-1
len: 13
v_gene: TRBV7-9
CDR3nt: TGTGCCAGCAGCTTAAATCCTTCGAAACAAGCTTTCTTT
CDR3aa: CASSLNPSKQAFF

abundance: once
d_gene: TRBD1
j_gene: TRBJ1-1
len: 13
v_gene: TRBV29-1
CDR3nt: TGCAGCGTTCACTCAGGGGGGAACACTGAAGCTTTCTTT
CDR3aa: CSVHSGGNTEAFF

abundance: few
d_gene: TRBD2
j_gene: TRBJ2-1
len: 15
v_gene: TRBV7-2
CDR3nt: TGTGCCAGCAGCGTGGGACTAGCGGGTTCCAATGAGCAGTTCTTC
CDR3aa: CASSVGLAGSNEQFF

abundance: -
d_gene: TRBD1
j_gene: TRBJ1-2
len: 14
v_gene: TRBV7-8
CDR3nt: TGTGCCAGCACCTTACGGGGACAGGGAACAGGCTACACCTTC
CDR3aa: CASTLRGQGTGYTF

abundance: -
d_gene: TRBD2
j_gene: TRBJ2-5
len: 13
v_gene: TRBV12-3/TRBV12-4
CDR3nt: TGTGCCAGCAGCCGCCGGGGGGTGGAGACCCAGTACTTC
CDR3aa: CASSRRGVETQYF

abundance: -
d_gene: -
j_gene: TRBJ2-1
len: 14
v_gene: TRBV27
CDR3nt: TGTGCCAGCAGTTTGGGTAGCGCCCTCAATGAGCAGTTCTTC
CDR3aa: CASSLGSALNEQFF

abundance: few
d_gene: -
j_gene: TRBJ1-2
len: 16
v_gene: TRBV7-6
CDR3nt: TGTGCCAGCAGCCGTAGGAACGTAAGAGATACCTATGGCTACACCTTC
CDR3aa: CASSRRNVRDTYGYTF